Listed below are T cell receptor beta chains from one sample, sequenced in a study of technical replicates of blood from a few donors. Produced via immunoSEQ multiplex PCR; TCRdb's table is partial and in-frame only. The sample has some 60,000 clones; 91% are singletons. Sequences were obtained from PBMCs. These TCRs come from a human donor in good health. Some clones in this sample may be carry-over from other donors' samples. Both conserved end residues are part of each CDR3. The D gene is left open where the match is weak. Clone sizes are given selectively: once, few, many, or a class where the clone is expanded.

NA	TRBV19	TRBD1	TRBJ2-2	CASSPRTGNTGELFF	TGTGCCAGTAGTCCTCGGACAGGGAACACCGGGGAGCTGTTTTTT
NA	TRBV7-9	TRBD1	TRBJ1-1	CASSIRQGVNTEAFF	TGTGCCAGCAGCATTAGACAGGGAGTGAACACTGAAGCTTTCTTT
NA	TRBV7-2	NA	TRBJ1-2	CASSKPGGGLYGYTF	TGTGCCAGCAGTAAACCCGGGGGAGGCCTCTATGGCTACACCTTC
NA	TRBV2	TRBD1	TRBJ1-5	CASRYRGPNQPQHF	TGTGCCAGCAGATACAGGGGTCCCAATCAGCCCCAGCATTTT
NA	TRBV5-6	NA	TRBJ1-5	CASSLYGQGGQPQHF	TGTGCCAGCAGCTTGTATGGGCAGGGAGGGCAGCCCCAGCATTTT
NA	TRBV9	NA	TRBJ2-3	CASSVAGSFSSTDTQYF	TGTGCCAGCAGCGTAGCCGGGTCCTTCTCTAGCACAGATACACAGTATTTT
NA	TRBV5-6	TRBD2	TRBJ2-1	CASSLASGGLGQFF	TGTGCCAGCAGCTTGGCTAGCGGGGGACTCGGGCAGTTCTTC
NA	TRBV7-2	NA	TRBJ2-7	CASSWGPYEQYF	TGTGCCAGCAGCTGGGGCCCCTACGAGCAGTACTTC
once	TRBV18	NA	TRBJ2-3	CASSPLPGTDTQYF	TGTGCCAGCTCACCTCTCCCCGGCACAGATACGCAGTATTTT
NA	TRBV20-1	NA	TRBJ2-7	CSARGGAEQYF	TGCAGTGCTAGGGGCGGGGCCGAGCAGTACTTC
NA	TRBV11-3	NA	TRBJ2-7	CASSLSGNPVYEQYF	TGTGCCAGCAGCTTATCGGGGAATCCCGTATACGAGCAGTACTTC
NA	TRBV7-9	NA	TRBJ1-5	CASSLSGDSQPQHF	TGTGCCAGCAGCTTATCAGGGGATAGTCAGCCCCAGCATTTT
NA	TRBV6-1	NA	TRBJ2-1	CASSDGRGNEQFF	TGTGCCAGCAGTGACGGGAGAGGAAATGAGCAGTTCTTC
NA	TRBV6-1	NA	TRBJ1-1	CASSQPYSEYTEAFF	TGTGCCAGCAGCCAACCCTATTCGGAGTACACTGAAGCTTTCTTT
NA	TRBV4-2	TRBD2	TRBJ2-1	CASSQEGSGTLGGNEQFF	TGTGCCAGCAGCCAAGAGGGTAGCGGGACGTTAGGGGGCAATGAGCAGTTCTTC
NA	TRBV30	TRBD2	TRBJ2-7	CAWSDDSGWAAYEQYF	TGTGCCTGGAGTGACGATAGCGGGTGGGCAGCCTACGAGCAGTACTTC
NA	TRBV29-1	NA	TRBJ1-1	CSVDMGAQTRTEAFF	TGCAGCGTTGACATGGGGGCCCAAACGCGGACTGAAGCTTTCTTT
NA	TRBV6-6	NA	TRBJ2-3	CASSLTGIDTDTQYF	TGTGCCAGCAGCCTGACGGGTATCGACACAGATACGCAGTATTTT
NA	TRBV30	NA	TRBJ2-6	CAATGTSTGGANVLTF	TGTGCCGCGACCGGGACATCGACAGGTGGGGCCAACGTCCTGACTTTC
NA	TRBV18	NA	TRBJ2-5	CASSSGSQETQYF	TGTGCCAGCTCATCAGGATCGCAAGAGACCCAGTACTTC
NA	TRBV5-8	NA	TRBJ1-5	CASSLVAGEGQPQHF	TGTGCCAGCAGCTTGGTCGCGGGGGAGGGCCAGCCCCAGCATTTT
NA	TRBV5-4	NA	TRBJ1-1	CASSRGGQYMNTEAFF	TGTGCCAGCAGCCGTGGGGGCCAATACATGAACACTGAAGCTTTCTTT
NA	TRBV2	NA	TRBJ2-6	CASSIGVGGANVLTF	TGTGCCAGCAGCATAGGGGTCGGGGGGGCCAACGTCCTGACTTTC
NA	TRBV11-3	NA	TRBJ1-1	CASSPSENTEAFF	TGTGCCAGCAGCCCCTCAGAGAACACTGAAGCTTTCTTT
once	TRBV5-1	TRBD1	TRBJ1-1	CASRMTGGTEAFF	TGCGCCAGCAGAATGACAGGGGGCACTGAAGCTTTCTTT
NA	TRBV4-3	TRBD1	TRBJ2-1	CASSQVGRGLNNEQFF	TGCGCCAGCAGCCAAGTGGGCAGGGGGCTAAACAATGAGCAGTTCTTC
once	TRBV7-7	NA	TRBJ2-7	CASSLDISYEQYF	TGTGCCAGCAGCTTAGATATCAGCTACGAGCAGTACTTC
NA	TRBV25-1	NA	TRBJ1-3	CASQSPGGSGNTIYF	TGTGCCAGCCAGTCCCCCGGGGGTTCTGGAAACACCATATATTTT
NA	TRBV30	TRBD1	TRBJ1-1	CACWGTGAEAFF	TGTGCCTGTTGGGGGACAGGGGCTGAAGCTTTCTTT
NA	TRBV6-5	TRBD1	TRBJ1-5	CASSYRGQSNQPQHF	TGTGCCAGCAGTTACAGGGGGCAGAGCAATCAGCCCCAGCATTTT
NA	TRBV5-1	NA	TRBJ1-3	CASSGGLDSGNTIYF	TGCGCCAGCAGCGGCGGGTTAGACTCTGGAAACACCATATATTTT
NA	TRBV19	NA	TRBJ2-6	CASSMDFGANVLTF	TGTGCCAGTAGTATGGACTTCGGGGCCAACGTCCTGACTTTC
once	TRBV9	TRBD2	TRBJ2-1	CASSVAPWSGGGQEQFF	TGTGCCAGCAGCGTAGCCCCCTGGAGCGGGGGAGGGCAGGAGCAGTTCTTC
NA	TRBV5-4	TRBD2	TRBJ2-5	CASSLGSGGAGETQYF	TGTGCCAGCAGCTTGGGTAGCGGGGGGGCCGGGGAGACCCAGTACTTC
NA	TRBV29-1	NA	TRBJ2-2	CSVEATGELFF	TGCAGCGTTGAGGCAACCGGGGAGCTGTTTTTT
NA	TRBV5-6	TRBD1	TRBJ2-7	CASSGGTGGYEQYF	TGTGCCAGCAGCGGGGGGACAGGGGGCTACGAGCAGTACTTC
NA	TRBV27	TRBD1	TRBJ2-1	CASSFFLQGHNEQFF	TGTGCCAGCAGTTTTTTTCTACAGGGGCACAATGAGCAGTTCTTC
NA	TRBV10-2	NA	TRBJ2-7	CASRDLSGAYEQYF	TGCGCCAGCAGGGATTTATCAGGGGCTTACGAGCAGTACTTC
once	TRBV19	TRBD2	TRBJ2-3	CASRTLAGALDTQYF	TGTGCCAGCCGCACACTAGCGGGGGCTTTAGATACGCAGTATTTT
NA	TRBV5-1	NA	TRBJ2-2	CASSLLANTGELFF	TGCGCCAGCAGCTTACTAGCTAACACCGGGGAGCTGTTTTTT
NA	TRBV5-1	TRBD1	TRBJ2-7	CASSFTGVEQYF	TGCGCCAGCAGCTTCACAGGGGTCGAGCAGTACTTC
few	TRBV29-1	NA	TRBJ2-7	CSASPGHSSYEQYF	TGCAGCGCAAGTCCGGGACACAGCTCCTACGAGCAGTACTTC
NA	TRBV10-3	TRBD1	TRBJ1-6	CAISRTGGNSPLHF	TGTGCCATCAGCCGGACAGGGGGTAATTCACCCCTCCACTTT
NA	TRBV10-3	NA	TRBJ2-3	CATRAGLAGTDTQYF	TGTGCCACCCGAGCGGGCTTAGCGGGCACAGATACGCAGTATTTT
NA	TRBV27	TRBD2	TRBJ2-1	CASSLIAGGYNEQFF	TGTGCCAGCAGTTTAATAGCGGGGGGATACAATGAGCAGTTCTTC
NA	TRBV19	NA	TRBJ1-5	CASSIIGNQPQHF	TGTGCCAGTAGTATAATCGGGAATCAGCCCCAGCATTTT
NA	TRBV7-2	NA	TRBJ2-7	CASSFLSVSYEQYF	TGTGCCAGCAGCTTCCTTTCGGTATCCTACGAGCAGTACTTC
few	TRBV7-2	NA	TRBJ1-1	CASSFWTPNTEAFF	TGTGCCAGCAGCTTCTGGACACCTAACACTGAAGCTTTCTTT
once	TRBV7-2	NA	TRBJ2-7	CASSMGYYYEQYF	TGTGCCAGCAGCATGGGCTATTACTACGAGCAGTACTTC
NA	TRBV5-1	TRBD1	TRBJ1-3	CASSSGQGGNTIYF	TGCGCCAGCAGCTCAGGACAGGGTGGAAACACCATATATTTT
NA	TRBV21-1	NA	TRBJ2-3	CASSQNDGTASTDTQYF	TGTGCCAGCAGCCAAAACGATGGGACAGCTAGCACAGATACGCAGTATTTT
once	TRBV7-3	TRBD1	TRBJ1-1	CASSYTGGTEAFF	TGTGCCAGCAGCTACACAGGGGGGACTGAAGCTTTCTTT
NA	TRBV19	NA	TRBJ1-2	CASSISAGAKGYGYTF	TGTGCCAGTAGTATATCCGCGGGGGCCAAGGGCTATGGCTACACCTTC
once	TRBV6-4	NA	TRBJ2-3	CASSERGTDTQYF	TGTGCCAGCAGTGAGCGGGGAACAGATACGCAGTATTTT